This is a list of T cell receptor beta chains from one sample in a study of CD8+ T cells in alopecia areata. Using immunoSEQ multiplex PCR, the repertoire was profiled, and TCRdb retains in-frame clones only, with some absent. The sample yields 150,000 to 200,000 clones, 51% seen once. The sample here was CD8+ T cells sorted from blood, taken at week 52, from a patient treated with tofacitinib. These TCRs come from a human donor with alopecia areata. Both conserved end residues are part of each CDR3. The order of the fields is D gene, J gene, clone size, V gene, CDR3 DNA, CDR3 protein. The D gene is left open where the match is weak. Some rows mark clone size as missing; the rest say once, few, many or name a class of expanded clone.

D gene: TRBD2; J gene: TRBJ2-3; clone size: NA; V gene: TRBV7-8; CDR3 DNA: TGTGCCAGCAGCTATAGCGGGGGGAGCACAGATACGCAGTATTTT; CDR3 protein: CASSYSGGSTDTQYF
D gene: TRBD1; J gene: TRBJ2-7; clone size: few; V gene: TRBV5-4; CDR3 DNA: TGTGCCTGGGGGCAGGGGGCCCACGAGCAGTACTTC; CDR3 protein: CAWGQGAHEQYF
D gene: TRBD1; J gene: TRBJ2-2; clone size: once; V gene: TRBV5-4; CDR3 DNA: TGTGCCACCAGGACAGGAGAGAACACCGGGGAGCTGTTTTTT; CDR3 protein: CATRTGENTGELFF
D gene: NA; J gene: TRBJ1-1; clone size: once; V gene: TRBV6-5; CDR3 DNA: TGTGCCAGCAGTAAACCGGGGGGGAACACTGAAGCTTTCTTT; CDR3 protein: CASSKPGGNTEAFF
D gene: NA; J gene: TRBJ2-7; clone size: once; V gene: TRBV30; CDR3 DNA: TGTGCCTGGAGATACACCCGAGGTGGGGAGCAGTACTTC; CDR3 protein: CAWRYTRGGEQYF
D gene: TRBD2; J gene: TRBJ2-3; clone size: NA; V gene: TRBV18; CDR3 DNA: TGTGCCAGCTCACCGAGCGCGGGGGACCACACAGATACGCAGTATTTT; CDR3 protein: CASSPSAGDHTDTQYF
D gene: TRBD1; J gene: TRBJ1-6; clone size: few; V gene: TRBV4-1; CDR3 DNA: TGCGCCAGCAGCCGGACTCGGGACAGGGGTTCACCCCTCCACTTT; CDR3 protein: CASSRTRDRGSPLHF
D gene: TRBD1; J gene: TRBJ1-1; clone size: few; V gene: TRBV2; CDR3 DNA: TGTGCCAGCAGTAATTCCCTCCCACAGGGGAGGGACACTGAAGCTTTCTTT; CDR3 protein: CASSNSLPQGRDTEAFF
D gene: TRBD2; J gene: TRBJ2-3; clone size: NA; V gene: TRBV9; CDR3 DNA: TGTGCCAGCAGCGCAACTAGCGGGGGGGGGACAGATACGCAGTATTTT; CDR3 protein: CASSATSGGGTDTQYF
D gene: TRBD1; J gene: TRBJ2-5; clone size: few; V gene: TRBV13; CDR3 DNA: TGTGCCAGCAGCGGACCGGCGGACAGGGAGAAAGGAGAGACCCAGTACTTC; CDR3 protein: CASSGPADREKGETQYF
D gene: NA; J gene: TRBJ2-7; clone size: few; V gene: TRBV9; CDR3 DNA: TGTGCCAGCAGCGTAGCTGCCGGCTACGAGCAGTACTTC; CDR3 protein: CASSVAAGYEQYF
D gene: NA; J gene: TRBJ1-6; clone size: NA; V gene: TRBV12-5; CDR3 DNA: TGTGCTAGTGGTTCGTCCCTGGGAGGTTCACCCCTCCACTTT; CDR3 protein: CASGSSLGGSPLHF
D gene: NA; J gene: TRBJ2-7; clone size: NA; V gene: TRBV5-1; CDR3 DNA: TGCGCCAGCAGTTGGACAGAAGTAAGGGTCTACGAGCAGTACTTC; CDR3 protein: CASSWTEVRVYEQYF
D gene: NA; J gene: TRBJ2-1; clone size: few; V gene: TRBV27; CDR3 DNA: TGTGCCAGCAGTTTATTAGGCAATGAGCAGTTCTTC; CDR3 protein: CASSLLGNEQFF
D gene: NA; J gene: TRBJ2-1; clone size: few; V gene: TRBV6-5; CDR3 DNA: TGTGCCAGCAGGTCGCGGACCGGAATTGGGAATGAGCAGTTCTTC; CDR3 protein: CASRSRTGIGNEQFF
D gene: TRBD2; J gene: TRBJ2-3; clone size: few; V gene: TRBV4-3; CDR3 DNA: TGCGCCAGCAGCCAAAATGCCCTTAGCGGGGGGAAAGATACGCAGTATTTT; CDR3 protein: CASSQNALSGGKDTQYF
D gene: NA; J gene: TRBJ2-3; clone size: NA; V gene: TRBV6-4; CDR3 DNA: TGTGCCAGCAGTGACGGTCTGAGCACAGATACGCAGTATTTT; CDR3 protein: CASSDGLSTDTQYF
D gene: TRBD1; J gene: TRBJ2-4; clone size: NA; V gene: TRBV14; CDR3 DNA: TGTGCCAGCAGCCAAGGGGCAGGGGGAAACATTCAGTACTTC; CDR3 protein: CASSQGAGGNIQYF
D gene: NA; J gene: TRBJ1-5; clone size: NA; V gene: TRBV7-8; CDR3 DNA: TGTGCCAGCAGCCTCGAGTTTCAGCCCCAGCATTTT; CDR3 protein: CASSLEFQPQHF
D gene: NA; J gene: TRBJ2-7; clone size: NA; V gene: TRBV29-1; CDR3 DNA: TGCAGCGCCGTGGACGGAAACTACGAGCAGTACTTC; CDR3 protein: CSAVDGNYEQYF
D gene: NA; J gene: TRBJ1-2; clone size: NA; V gene: TRBV5-1; CDR3 DNA: TGCGCCAGCAGCTTGGAGGGCGCAAACTATGGCTACACCTTC; CDR3 protein: CASSLEGANYGYTF
D gene: TRBD2; J gene: TRBJ2-2; clone size: NA; V gene: TRBV5-6; CDR3 DNA: TGTGCCAGCAGCTTTGTTGGGCTAGCGGGGGGAACCACCGGGGAGCTGTTTTTT; CDR3 protein: CASSFVGLAGGTTGELFF
D gene: NA; J gene: TRBJ2-1; clone size: NA; V gene: TRBV29-1; CDR3 DNA: TGCTTGGGACTCACCTCCTACAATGAGCAGTTCTTC; CDR3 protein: CLGLTSYNEQFF
D gene: NA; J gene: TRBJ2-1; clone size: NA; V gene: TRBV4-1; CDR3 DNA: TGCGCCAGCAGCCCGGAGGGGGGGGCACTTTTGAATGAGCAGTTCTTC; CDR3 protein: CASSPEGGALLNEQFF
D gene: NA; J gene: TRBJ2-6; clone size: NA; V gene: TRBV9; CDR3 DNA: TGTGCCAGCAGCGGGGCTCGGTCTGGGGCCAACGTCCTGACTTTC; CDR3 protein: CASSGARSGANVLTF
D gene: NA; J gene: TRBJ2-5; clone size: NA; V gene: TRBV11-2; CDR3 DNA: TGTGCCAGCAGCTTAGGGGAGACCCAGTACTTC; CDR3 protein: CASSLGETQYF
D gene: NA; J gene: TRBJ2-7; clone size: once; V gene: TRBV27; CDR3 DNA: TGTGCCAGCAGCCGTTTAAGCTCCTACGAGCAGTACTTC; CDR3 protein: CASSRLSSYEQYF
D gene: TRBD1; J gene: TRBJ2-7; clone size: few; V gene: TRBV29-1; CDR3 DNA: TGCAGCGTCATGGGGGGACAGGGGGCCGACGAGCAGTACTTC; CDR3 protein: CSVMGGQGADEQYF
D gene: NA; J gene: TRBJ2-1; clone size: few; V gene: TRBV4-1; CDR3 DNA: TGCGCCAGCAGCCAAGATCTATCCTACCGTGAGCAGTTCTTC; CDR3 protein: CASSQDLSYREQFF
D gene: NA; J gene: TRBJ1-1; clone size: NA; V gene: TRBV11-2; CDR3 DNA: TGTGCCAGCAGCTTGGGACCGGGGGCGGGCACTGAAGCTTTCTTT; CDR3 protein: CASSLGPGAGTEAFF
D gene: NA; J gene: TRBJ1-1; clone size: NA; V gene: TRBV18; CDR3 DNA: TGTGCCAGCTCACCACAGGGAACTGAAGCTTTCTTT; CDR3 protein: CASSPQGTEAFF
D gene: TRBD2; J gene: TRBJ2-3; clone size: few; V gene: TRBV6-1; CDR3 DNA: TGTGCCAGCAGGTTTACGGGGGGAGGCGCAGATACGCAGTATTTT; CDR3 protein: CASRFTGGGADTQYF
D gene: NA; J gene: TRBJ2-2; clone size: once; V gene: TRBV27; CDR3 DNA: TGTGCCAGCGGGGGACTCACCGGGGAGCTGTTTTTT; CDR3 protein: CASGGLTGELFF
D gene: TRBD1; J gene: TRBJ1-5; clone size: few; V gene: TRBV19; CDR3 DNA: TGTGCCAGTAGTACCGGGACAGGGGGCTATCAGCCCCAGCATTTT; CDR3 protein: CASSTGTGGYQPQHF
D gene: TRBD2; J gene: TRBJ2-1; clone size: once; V gene: TRBV7-8; CDR3 DNA: TGTGCCAGCAGCTTAGCGACGGGGGGGTACAATGAGCAGTTCTTC; CDR3 protein: CASSLATGGYNEQFF
D gene: NA; J gene: TRBJ2-5; clone size: NA; V gene: TRBV6-1; CDR3 DNA: TGTGCCACCGCGCTAGTGGAGACCCAGTACTTC; CDR3 protein: CATALVETQYF
D gene: TRBD1; J gene: TRBJ2-7; clone size: few; V gene: TRBV7-9; CDR3 DNA: TGTGCCAGCAGCTTGTTGACAGGGGGGAACTACGAGCAGTACTTC; CDR3 protein: CASSLLTGGNYEQYF
D gene: NA; J gene: TRBJ1-2; clone size: NA; V gene: TRBV7-9; CDR3 DNA: TGTGCCAGCAGCTCCGCCCCCCCGGTGGGTGGCTACACCTTC; CDR3 protein: CASSSAPPVGGYTF
D gene: TRBD1; J gene: TRBJ1-5; clone size: NA; V gene: TRBV7-2; CDR3 DNA: TGTGCCAGCAGCTCGCGACAGGGGGCAAATCAGCCCCAGCATTTT; CDR3 protein: CASSSRQGANQPQHF
D gene: NA; J gene: TRBJ2-4; clone size: NA; V gene: TRBV19; CDR3 DNA: TGTGCCAGTAGTATCGTCTGGGGAGACATTCAGTACTTC; CDR3 protein: CASSIVWGDIQYF
D gene: NA; J gene: TRBJ2-7; clone size: NA; V gene: TRBV7-9; CDR3 DNA: TGTGCCAGCAGCCCAGAATCCTACGAGCAGTACTTC; CDR3 protein: CASSPESYEQYF
D gene: TRBD1; J gene: TRBJ1-5; clone size: few; V gene: TRBV19; CDR3 DNA: TGTGCCAGTAGTATACGGGACAGGAATCAGCCCCAGCATTTT; CDR3 protein: CASSIRDRNQPQHF
D gene: TRBD1; J gene: TRBJ2-7; clone size: few; V gene: TRBV5-1; CDR3 DNA: TGCGCCAGCAGCCCCAGCCCGGGACAGGGGGTCTACGAGCAGTACTTC; CDR3 protein: CASSPSPGQGVYEQYF
D gene: NA; J gene: TRBJ1-2; clone size: NA; V gene: TRBV4-2; CDR3 DNA: TGTGCCAGCAGCCAACCGGGTAACTATGGCTACACCTTC; CDR3 protein: CASSQPGNYGYTF
D gene: NA; J gene: TRBJ1-1; clone size: few; V gene: TRBV18; CDR3 DNA: TGTGCCAGCTCACCACTACAGGGCGATATTGAAGCTTTCTTT; CDR3 protein: CASSPLQGDIEAFF
D gene: NA; J gene: TRBJ1-4; clone size: once; V gene: TRBV29-1; CDR3 DNA: TGCAGCGGAACACAGGTCCTTAATGAAAAACTGTTTTTT; CDR3 protein: CSGTQVLNEKLFF
D gene: NA; J gene: TRBJ1-1; clone size: few; V gene: TRBV7-9; CDR3 DNA: TGTGCCAGCAGCAGGTCGGACGGAAGCTTTACCTTT; CDR3 protein: CASSRSDGSFTF
D gene: TRBD1; J gene: TRBJ2-7; clone size: NA; V gene: TRBV5-6; CDR3 DNA: TGTGCCAGCAGCCGGGACAGTACCTACGAGCAGTACTTC; CDR3 protein: CASSRDSTYEQYF
D gene: NA; J gene: TRBJ1-1; clone size: NA; V gene: TRBV27; CDR3 DNA: TGTGCCAGCAGCTTGTGGCGGTACACTGAAGCTTTCTTT; CDR3 protein: CASSLWRYTEAFF
D gene: TRBD2; J gene: TRBJ2-7; clone size: few; V gene: TRBV5-1; CDR3 DNA: TGCGCCAGCAGCTTTCGGGGGGAGACTTACGAGCAGTACTTC; CDR3 protein: CASSFRGETYEQYF
D gene: TRBD1; J gene: TRBJ2-4; clone size: few; V gene: TRBV5-1; CDR3 DNA: TGCGCCAGCACCGACTCCGGACAGGTAACGGACATTCAGTACTTC; CDR3 protein: CASTDSGQVTDIQYF
D gene: NA; J gene: TRBJ1-6; clone size: NA; V gene: TRBV2; CDR3 DNA: TGTGCCATCCCGGGAAGAGGTAATTCACCCCTCCACTTT; CDR3 protein: CAIPGRGNSPLHF
D gene: TRBD1; J gene: TRBJ2-2; clone size: once; V gene: TRBV5-1; CDR3 DNA: TGCGCCAGCAGCTTGAGCGGGACAGGGAGGCCCGGGGAGCTGTTTTTT; CDR3 protein: CASSLSGTGRPGELFF
D gene: NA; J gene: TRBJ2-4; clone size: few; V gene: TRBV15; CDR3 DNA: TGTGCCACCAGCAGAGCGATGGAGAACATTCAGTACTTC; CDR3 protein: CATSRAMENIQYF
D gene: NA; J gene: TRBJ1-2; clone size: NA; V gene: TRBV7-2; CDR3 DNA: TGTGCCAGCAGCGCCCCAGGGGCAAGGGGCTACACCTTC; CDR3 protein: CASSAPGARGYTF